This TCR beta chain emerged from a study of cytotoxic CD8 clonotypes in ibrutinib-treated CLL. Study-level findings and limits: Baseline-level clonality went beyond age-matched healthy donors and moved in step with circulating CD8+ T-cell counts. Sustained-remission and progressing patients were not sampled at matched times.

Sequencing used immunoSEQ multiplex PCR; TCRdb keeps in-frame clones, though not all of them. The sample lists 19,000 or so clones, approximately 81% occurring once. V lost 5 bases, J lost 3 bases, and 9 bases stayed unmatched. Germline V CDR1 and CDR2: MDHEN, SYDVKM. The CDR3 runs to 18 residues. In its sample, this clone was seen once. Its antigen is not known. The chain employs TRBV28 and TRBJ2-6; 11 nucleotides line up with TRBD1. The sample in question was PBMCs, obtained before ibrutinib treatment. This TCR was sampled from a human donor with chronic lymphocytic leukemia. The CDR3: CASSIRTGGAFGANVLTF. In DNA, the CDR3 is TGTGCCAGCAGTATCAGGACAGGGGGCGCATTTGGGGCCAACGTCCTGACTTTC.